A selection of T cell receptor beta chains follows, all from one sample in a study of cytomegalovirus exposure and HLA in healthy donors. TCRdb's table, derived via immunoSEQ multiplex PCR, lists solely in-frame clones and lacks some. The sample has fewer than 150,000 clones, roughly 79% seen once. Sequencing was done on a sample of PBMCs. The receptor source for this set is a man aged 30 to 45 in good health and CMV-seronegative. Both conserved end residues are part of each CDR3. A D gene is named only where the DNA matches it firmly. Some rows mark clone size as missing; the rest say once, few, many or name a class of expanded clone.

NA	TRBJ2-1	TRBV7-9	NA	CASSLQGSYNEQFF	TGTGCCAGCAGCTTGCAGGGGTCCTACAATGAGCAGTTCTTC
NA	TRBJ1-1	TRBV6-5	NA	CASTYQGNTEAFF	TGTGCCAGCACATACCAGGGGAACACTGAAGCTTTCTTT
NA	TRBJ1-1	TRBV28	NA	CASSFPGSMNTEAFF	TGTGCCAGCAGTTTCCCAGGTTCGATGAACACTGAAGCTTTCTTT
NA	TRBJ1-1	TRBV28	NA	CASSYGDTEAFF	TGTGCCAGCAGTTACGGGGACACTGAAGCTTTCTTT
NA	TRBJ1-6	TRBV27	TRBD1	CASRPTGVVSPLHF	TGTGCCAGCAGACCAACAGGGGTGGTGTCACCCCTCCACTTT
NA	TRBJ2-2	TRBV12-5	TRBD1	CASGFHTGDRGTSGELFF	TGTGCTAGTGGTTTTCACACCGGGGACAGGGGGACGTCCGGGGAGCTGTTTTTT
NA	TRBJ1-2	TRBV5-6	NA	CASSKPVAVYGYTF	TGTGCCAGCAGCAAACCGGTGGCGGTCTATGGCTACACCTTC
few	TRBJ2-2	TRBV28	TRBD2	CASSPPTSTSRTNTGELFF	TGTGCCAGCAGTCCACCAACCTCGACTAGCCGAACGAACACCGGGGAGCTGTTTTTT
NA	TRBJ2-3	TRBV4-1	TRBD1	CASSQTGGISTDTQYF	TGCGCCAGCAGCCAAACAGGGGGGATAAGCACAGATACGCAGTATTTT
NA	TRBJ1-5	TRBV7-3	TRBD1	CASSLVPDRESNQPQHF	TGTGCCAGCAGCTTAGTTCCGGACAGGGAGAGCAATCAGCCCCAGCATTTT
NA	TRBJ1-1	TRBV27	NA	CASSPGEGNTEAFF	TGTGCCAGCAGCCCCGGAGAGGGGAACACTGAAGCTTTCTTT
few	TRBJ2-1	TRBV6-5	TRBD2	CASTQRGGNNEQFF	TGTGCCAGCACCCAACGGGGGGGCAACAATGAGCAGTTCTTC
NA	TRBJ1-2	TRBV15	NA	CATSRDGWGRGYGYTF	TGTGCCACCAGCAGAGATGGATGGGGGCGCGGCTATGGCTACACCTTC
NA	TRBJ2-7	TRBV25-1	NA	CASSTLMDASGEQYF	TGTGCCAGCAGTACCTTGATGGATGCCTCGGGGGAGCAGTACTTC
NA	TRBJ2-1	TRBV6-5	TRBD1	CASSRPGQGANEQFF	TGTGCCAGCAGTCGCCCGGGACAGGGGGCGAATGAGCAGTTCTTC
once	TRBJ2-7	TRBV10-2	TRBD1	CASKPPRDRVHEQYF	TGCGCCAGCAAACCACCCCGGGACAGGGTCCACGAGCAGTACTTC
NA	TRBJ2-7	TRBV28	TRBD1	CASRQGGDSYEQYF	TGTGCCAGCAGACAGGGGGGCGACTCCTACGAGCAGTACTTC
NA	TRBJ1-2	TRBV28	NA	CASSLVQTLNYGYTF	TGTGCCAGCAGTTTGGTCCAGACTCTCAACTATGGCTACACCTTC
NA	TRBJ2-7	TRBV27	NA	CASSFGEPLYEQYF	TGTGCCAGCAGTTTCGGGGAGCCCCTATACGAGCAGTACTTC
NA	TRBJ1-2	TRBV28	NA	CASSFYQGFGYTF	TGTGCCAGCAGTTTTTATCAGGGTTTTGGCTACACCTTC
NA	TRBJ2-7	TRBV6-6	NA	CASSYSRLSGTYEQYF	TGTGCCAGCAGTTACTCACGACTGTCAGGGACCTACGAGCAGTACTTC
NA	TRBJ1-1	TRBV29-1	NA	CSALTLRGGTMNTEAFF	TGCAGCGCGCTTACGCTGCGGGGGGGTACTATGAACACTGAAGCTTTCTTT
NA	TRBJ2-7	TRBV27	NA	CASSLRGASGFYEQYF	TGTGCCAGCAGTTTGAGGGGGGCTAGCGGCTTCTACGAGCAGTACTTC
NA	TRBJ2-7	TRBV30	TRBD1	CAWRGAGTGRLYEQYF	TGTGCCTGGAGAGGGGCCGGGACAGGGCGTTTGTACGAGCAGTACTTC